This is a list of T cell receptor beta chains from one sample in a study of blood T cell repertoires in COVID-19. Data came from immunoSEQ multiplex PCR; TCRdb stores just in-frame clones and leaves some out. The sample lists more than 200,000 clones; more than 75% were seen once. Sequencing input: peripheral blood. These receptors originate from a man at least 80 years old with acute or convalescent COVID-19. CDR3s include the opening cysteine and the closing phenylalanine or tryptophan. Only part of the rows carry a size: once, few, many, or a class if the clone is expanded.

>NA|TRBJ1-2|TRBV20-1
CSASVGGGYTF
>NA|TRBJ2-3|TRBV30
CAWSVGFLAGRDTQYF
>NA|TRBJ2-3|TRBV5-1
CASSATASTDTQYF
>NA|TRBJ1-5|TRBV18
CASSPGRGHQPQHF
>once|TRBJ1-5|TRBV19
CASSTHRGSNQPQHF
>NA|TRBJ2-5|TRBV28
CASSSRLAGGPSQETQYF
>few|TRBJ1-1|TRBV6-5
CASSETVNTEAFF
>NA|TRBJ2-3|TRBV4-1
CASSRGLAVLRDTQYF
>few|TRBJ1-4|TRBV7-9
CASSTQTGPGEKLFF
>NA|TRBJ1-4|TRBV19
CASVSRGINEKLFF
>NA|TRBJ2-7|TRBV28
CASRGTGGYEQYF
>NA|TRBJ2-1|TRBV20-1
CSARDPEGQFF
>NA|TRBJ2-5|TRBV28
CASRVQRGYQETQYF
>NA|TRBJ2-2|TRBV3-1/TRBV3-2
CASRTTSGANTGELFF
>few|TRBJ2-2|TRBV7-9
CASSSRTGNERELFF
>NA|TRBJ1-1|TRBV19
CASTLLGLTEAFF
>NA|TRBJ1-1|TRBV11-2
CASSLARGGPAEAFF
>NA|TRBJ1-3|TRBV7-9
CASSSGQPNSGNTIYF
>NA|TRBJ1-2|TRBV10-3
CAISESLTGLHTF
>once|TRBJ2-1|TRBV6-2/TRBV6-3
CASSQLAGYNEQFF
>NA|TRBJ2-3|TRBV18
CASSPPRGREPDTQYF
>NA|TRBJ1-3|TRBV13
CASSSGTGGGNTIYF
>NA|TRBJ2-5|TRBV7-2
CASSLAPAGGPRTQYF
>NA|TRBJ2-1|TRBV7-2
CASTPGTSANEQFF
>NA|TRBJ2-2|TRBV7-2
CASIPAPNTGELFF
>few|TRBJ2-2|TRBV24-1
CATSDPSGRARGTGELFF
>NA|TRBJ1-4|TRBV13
CASSVGAHRGEKLFF
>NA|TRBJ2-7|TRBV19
CASTPGGANWYEQYF
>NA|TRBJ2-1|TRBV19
CASTPQEAGTNEQFF
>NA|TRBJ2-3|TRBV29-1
CSVQATGPDTQYF
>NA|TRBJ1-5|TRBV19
CASTIQGYNGNQPQHF
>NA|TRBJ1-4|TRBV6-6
CASTGNEKLFF
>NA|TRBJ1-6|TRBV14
CASSHLPGTYNSPLHF
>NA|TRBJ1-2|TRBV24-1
CATSDSPGGYTF
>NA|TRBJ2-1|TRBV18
CASSPPLTGGRNEQFF
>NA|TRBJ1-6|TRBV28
CASSPPGQYNSPLHF
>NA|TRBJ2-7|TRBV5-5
CASSWGQGSYEQYF
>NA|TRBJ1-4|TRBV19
CASSMSGAAEKLFF
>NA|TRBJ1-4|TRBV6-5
CASRADRVTNEKLFF
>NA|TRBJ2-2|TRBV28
CATIRGNTGELFF
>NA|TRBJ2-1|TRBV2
CASSLAGMYNEQFF
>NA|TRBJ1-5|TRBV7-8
CASSLAGHTGGPQHF
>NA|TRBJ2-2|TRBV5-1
CASSLARLALNTGELFF
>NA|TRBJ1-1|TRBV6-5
CASSYSAFTSTEAFF
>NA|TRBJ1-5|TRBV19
CASSIVRQGLSNQPQHF
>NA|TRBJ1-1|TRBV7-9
CASRRRMNTEAFF
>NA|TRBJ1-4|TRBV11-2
CASSPRQGEYATNEKLFF
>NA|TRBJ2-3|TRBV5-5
CASSWEADTQYF